The 32 T cell receptor beta chains in this list originate from one sample, sequenced in a study of blood T cells in healthy people across ages. It was with a sample-barcoded 5' primer and a J-beta primer mix that a second PCR of about 6 to 12 cycles was run. Each CDR3 protein is one row after TCRdb ran MiXCR on the 5' RACE reads. The data contain 1,300,000 or so distinct CDR3 sequences, approximately 59% of them singletons. The sequencing sample was made of blood. The receptors were gathered from a man in his late teens or twenties in good health.

The gene calls are TRBV4-1 and TRBJ2-3, with unresolved D. Trimming shortened V by 0 bases and J by 1 base, and 11 bases separated the two germline ends. Germline V lookup: CDR1 MGHRA, CDR2 YSYEKL. The length of the CDR3 is 16 residues. The CDR3 DNA reads TGCGCCAGCAGCCAAGATCGTCGAGCGCGCACAGATACGCAGTATTTT. It yields the protein CASSQDRRARTDTQYF.

V is TRBV27 and J is TRBJ1-5, with a tentative D call TRBD1 (5 bases). V was clipped by 2 bases and J by 5 bases, with 10 bases between them. This CDR3 comprises 14 residues. The germline V gene has CDR1 MNHEY and CDR2 SMNVEV (reference sequence). The DNA of the CDR3 is TGTGCCAGCAGTTTAGACAGTCCCGATCAGCCCCAGCATTTT. This encodes CASSLDSPDQPQHF.

This clonotype was seen only a few times. The chain has TRBV10-3 and TRBJ1-6; D possibly corresponds to TRBD1 (5 bases). The CDR3 is made up of 17 amino acids. V was cut by 0 bases and J by 0 bases, with 9 bases left in between. Germline V gene sequence: CDR1 ENHRY, CDR2 SYGVKD. The CDR3 DNA sequence: TGTGCCATCAGTGAGTCGCGGGGGAGCTCCTATAATTCACCCCTCCACTTT. Protein: CAISESRGSSYNSPLHF.

V gene TRBV2 combines with J gene TRBJ2-5; TRBD1 matches 9 bases. TRBJ2-7 explains the end of the DNA better; the J call may be wrong. The germline V gene encodes CDR1 SNHLY and CDR2 FYNNEI. The CDR3 has 14 residues. CDR3 coding DNA: TGTGCCAGCCGGGGGGACAGGGCCTATTACGAGCAGTACTTC. It encodes CASRGDRAYYEQYF.

This chain uses TRBV7-2 with TRBJ2-5, with D unclear. CDR3 size: 17 residues. Germline CDR1 and CDR2: SGHTA and FQGNSA. Trimming shortened V by 0 bases and J by 11 bases, and 25 bases separated the two germline ends. Here the CDR3 reads CASSLAPTSRPYNEQYF. CDR3 sequence (DNA): TGTGCCAGCAGCTTAGCGCCGACCAGCAGACCCTACAATGAGCAGTACTTC. Full variable domain (missing parts from reference TRBV7-2 and TRBJ2-5): GAGVSQSPSNKVTEKGKDVELRCDPISGHTALYWYRQSLGQGLEFLIYFQGNSAPDKSGLPSDRFSAERTGGSVSTLTIQRTQQEDSAVYLCASSLAPTSRPYNEQYFGPGTRLLVL.

This clonotype is a singleton in its sample. The chain couples TRBV28 to TRBJ1-6, with 7 bases aligning to TRBD1. The CDR3 is 17 residues long. With 8 bases clipped from V and 9 bases from J, the junction kept 19 bases outside the gene matches. Germline V gene sequence: CDR1 MDHEN, CDR2 SYDVKM. The CDR3 protein is CASRRARQGGASSPLHF. CDR3 in DNA: TGTGCCAGCCGGAGGGCCAGACAAGGGGGCGCGAGTTCACCCCTCCACTTT.

This rearrangement joins TRBV10-3 to TRBJ1-5; D remains ambiguous. V shed 3 bases and J shed 3 bases, with 6 bases lying between them. CDR1 is ENHRY, CDR2 SYGVKD, per germline. The CDR3 loop spans 13 amino acids. Here the CDR3 reads CAISDSVNQPQHF. CDR3 coding DNA: TGTGCCATCAGTGATTCGGTCAATCAGCCCCAGCATTTT.

The chain joins TRBV2 to TRBJ2-1; 9 bases agree with TRBD1. Germline V gene data show CDR1 as SNHLY and CDR2 as FYNNEI. With 11 bases clipped from V and 10 bases from J, the junction kept 12 bases outside the gene matches. The CDR3 extends over 13 amino acids. The CDR3 loop reads CAGNRDRVNEQFF. CDR3 bases: TGTGCCGGTAACCGGGACAGGGTCAACGAGCAGTTCTTC.

The chain combines TRBV2 with TRBJ2-1; 8 nucleotides agree with TRBD2. After removal of 8 bases from V and 4 bases from J, the junction contained 7 bases not matched to a gene. The CDR3 has 14 amino acids. Germline V CDR1 and CDR2: SNHLY, FYNNEI. Here the CDR3 DNA reads TGTGCCAGCGGGCGGGCTAGCGGGTACAATGAGCAGTTCTTC. Residues: CASGRASGYNEQFF.

This clonotype was observed a few times. This chain connects TRBV27 to TRBJ1-2; maybe TRBD1 (5 bases). Trimming pared 3 bases from V and 6 bases from J, leaving 23 bases between. The CDR3 sequence is 17 residues long. Germline CDR1 and CDR2: MNHEY and SMNVEV (reference sequence). The CDR3 loop reads CASSLLGEAQHVDGYTF. CDR3 in DNA: TGTGCCAGCAGTTTGTTAGGGGAGGCACAGCACGTCGATGGCTACACCTTC.

V usage is TRBV11-2 and J usage is TRBJ1-6, with D uncertain. Per the germline V gene, CDR1 is SGHAT and CDR2 is FQNNGV. The CDR3 loop spans 11 amino acids. The germline V and J ends were trimmed by 7 bases and 10 bases, with 8 bases remaining between them. The chain's CDR3 is CASTRGSPLHF. The CDR3 DNA follows: TGTGCCAGCACCCGCGGGTCACCCCTCCACTTT.

The chain couples TRBV7-9 to TRBJ2-1; maybe TRBD2 (6 bases). In germline, CDR1 is SEHNR, CDR2 FQNEAQ (reference sequence). This CDR3 has 15 amino acids. Trimming removed 6 bases at V and 2 bases at J, with 14 bases between. This CDR3 is CASRSGGNPYNEQFF. The CDR3 DNA is TGTGCCAGCAGGTCCGGCGGGAACCCCTACAATGAGCAGTTCTTC.

The CDR3 nucleotides read TGCAGTGCTAGCAGACAAGAGACCCAGTACTTC. Protein sequence: CSASRQETQYF. The V and J genes are TRBV20-1 and TRBJ2-5; D remains unclear. V lost 3 bases to trimming and J lost 2 bases, with 4 bases between them. CDR3 length: 11 residues. Germline CDR1 reads DFQATT; CDR2 reads SNEGSKA (reference sequence).

As regards this clonotype: The junction departs from the called germline gene at one end, perhaps through a read error. This rearrangement joins TRBV20-1 to TRBJ2-3; TRBD2 aligns across 7 bases. Germline V gene lookup returns CDR1 DFQATT and CDR2 SNEGSKA (reference sequence). The CDR3 runs to 16 residues. The CDR3 DNA is TGCAGTGCTAGAAGTAGTCTGGGGGGGACTACAGATGCGCAGTATTTT. Amino acid sequence: CSARSSLGGTTDAQYF.

This clonotype was observed a few times. The rearrangement links TRBV4-1 to TRBJ1-2, with D possibly matching TRBD1 (6 bases). Trimming took off 3 bases at V and 5 bases at J, with 19 bases between the two ends. Germline assignment: CDR1 MGHRA and CDR2 YSYEKL. This CDR3 has 16 amino acids. The CDR3 region has the DNA TGCGCCAGCAGCCAGGGAGGGGGGGCTACTGAATATGGCTACACCTTC. Its translation: CASSQGGGATEYGYTF.

This clonotype came up many times. The chain recombines TRBV28 with TRBJ2-4; the match to TRBD1 covers 9 bases. The CDR3 spans 13 residues. Germline V gene lookup returns CDR1 MDHEN and CDR2 SYDVKM. V lost 8 bases to trimming and J lost 5 bases; unmatched junction nucleotides: 4. The DNA for the CDR3 is TGTGCCAGCGAGAGGACAGGGGAAAACATTCAGTACTTC. Encoded protein: CASERTGENIQYF. The whole variable domain, filled in from reference TRBV28 and TRBJ2-4, reads DVKVTQSSRYLVKRTGEKVFLECVQDMDHENMFWYRQDPGLGLRLIYFSYDVKMKEKGDIPEGYSVSREKKERFSLILESASTNQTSMYLCASERTGENIQYFGAGTRLSVL.

This clonotype occurred many times. This chain uses TRBV12-3 or TRBV12-4 with TRBJ2-5; 9 nucleotides align to TRBD2. This CDR3 has 15 residues. V trimming: 6 bases; J trimming: 1 base; junction bases outside the gene matches: 6. CDR3 residues: CASSSGLAGQETQYF. CDR3 bases: TGTGCCAGCAGCTCGGGACTAGCAGGCCAAGAGACCCAGTACTTC.

As concerns this clonotype: One end of the junction is discordant with germline, which a read error may explain. The rearrangement uses TRBV6-5 and TRBJ2-7; D gene ambiguous. Germline V CDR1 and CDR2: MNHEY, SVGAGI. The CDR3 has 13 residues. The CDR3: CASSHSWQEEQYF. Here the CDR3 DNA reads TGTGCCAGCAGTCACTCGTGGCAGGAGGAGCAGTACTTC.

The V call is TRBV6-1, the J call TRBJ1-4; unclear D gene. Trimming took off 5 bases at V and 2 bases at J, with 6 bases between the two ends. The germline V gene has CDR1 MNHNS and CDR2 SASEGT. This CDR3 has 13 residues. CDR3 region: CASSIETNEKLFF. In nucleotides, the CDR3 is TGTGCCAGCAGTATTGAGACTAATGAAAAACTGTTTTTT.

The V call is TRBV25-1, the J call TRBJ2-7; D uncertain. The J call may be wrong; the DNA end is better matched by TRBJ2-5. Germline V CDR1 and CDR2: MGHDK, SYGVNS. The CDR3 is made up of 10 amino acids. The CDR3 DNA follows: TGTGCCGCCGTCCGACGGACCCAGTACTTC. Its translation: CAAVRRTQYF.

About this clonotype: At one boundary the junction diverges from the germline segment, which might be a read error. The chain joins TRBV4-3 to TRBJ2-3; 8 nucleotides agree with TRBD2. CDR3 length: 17 residues. Germline V lookup: CDR1 LGHNA, CDR2 YSLEER. As DNA, the CDR3 is TGCGCCAACAGCCAAGATAGTGCGGGGGGACTCACAGATACGCAGTATTTT. It yields the protein CANSQDSAGGLTDTQYF.

A remark on this clonotype: A read error may produce the germline difference seen at one junction end. CDR3 region: CASTDVGGTRGELFF. Written as DNA, the CDR3 is TGTGCCAGCACCGACGTAGGCGGGACTCGGGGTGAGCTGTTCTTC. The chain carries TRBV6-2 or TRBV6-3 and TRBJ2-1, with D possibly being TRBD2 (6 bases). This CDR3 is built from 15 residues. CDR1 MNHEY and CDR2 SVGEGT come from the germline V gene.

The V gene is TRBV15, the J gene TRBJ2-1, with D possibly TRBD1 on 6 matching bases. The germline gives CDR1 LNHNV, CDR2 YYDKDF (reference sequence). The CDR3 extends over 13 amino acids. V was clipped by 6 bases and J by 0 bases, with 6 bases between them. The CDR3 loop reads CATRGASYNEQFF. CDR3 DNA: TGTGCCACCAGGGGGGCCTCCTACAATGAGCAGTTCTTC.

The chain uses TRBV12-3 or TRBV12-4 and TRBJ1-1; unclear D gene. CDR3 length equals 14 residues. V lost 2 bases and J lost 5, with 12 bases in between. The CDR3 nucleotides are TGTGCCAGCAGTTTATGGACGGGGAGAACTGAAGCTTTCTTT. Translating it yields CASSLWTGRTEAFF.

This clonotype has more than one count but fewer than ten. The chain recombines TRBV20-1 with TRBJ2-5; 8 positions agree with TRBD2. Germline values: CDR1 DFQATT, CDR2 SNEGSKA (reference sequence). V lost 0 bases, J lost 4 bases, and 13 bases stayed unmatched. The CDR3 is 17 residues long. The CDR3 DNA reads TGCAGTGCTAGAGATTTGATCAGCGGGAGCGCTGTAGAGACCCAGTACTTC. Translation: CSARDLISGSAVETQYF.

There are a few counts of this clonotype. J is TRBJ1-5 and V is TRBV10-3; the D is unclear. Germline lookup yields CDR1 ENHRY and CDR2 SYGVKD. Trimming left V 3 bases short and J 4 bases short, with 7 bases between. The CDR3 spans 13 residues. CDR3 in DNA: TGTGCCATCAGTGAAAGGGAAAATCAGCCCCAGCATTTT. Amino acid sequence: CAISERENQPQHF.

V is TRBV5-1 and J is TRBJ1-1; 7 bases match TRBD1. Germline CDR1 SGHRS, CDR2 YFSETQ. The junction had 11 bases not matched to a gene; V was cut back by 2 bases and J by 1 base. The CDR3 spans 17 residues. The CDR3 DNA sequence: TGCGCCAGCAGCTTTAAACAGGGGCTGGGGACGAACACTGAAGCTTTCTTT. As protein: CASSFKQGLGTNTEAFF.

This clonotype was seen a handful of times. The chain joins TRBV4-3 to TRBJ1-6; a possible D gene is TRBD1 (5 bases). Germline CDR1 and CDR2: LGHNA and YSLEER. Trimming pared 1 base from V and 5 bases from J, leaving 12 bases between. CDR3 size: 16 residues. CDR3 coding DNA: TGCGCCAGCAGCCAAGGACCAGGGATAGATAATTCACCCCTCCACTTT. Amino acids: CASSQGPGIDNSPLHF.

The chain carries TRBV11-2 and TRBJ2-7, with 9 bases matching TRBD1. With 6 bases clipped from V and 2 bases from J, the junction kept 11 bases outside the gene matches. The V gene's germline CDR1 is SGHAT and CDR2 FQNNGV. The CDR3 length is 16 residues. The CDR3 protein is CASSGEWGTGTYEQYF. In nucleotides, the CDR3 is TGTGCCAGCAGTGGAGAGTGGGGGACAGGGACCTACGAGCAGTACTTC.

The chain links TRBV15 to TRBJ2-1; the D gene is possibly TRBD2 (5 bases). Trimming cost V 8 bases and J 10 bases, with 18 bases left between them. The CDR3 contains 13 residues. The V gene's germline CDR1 is LNHNV and CDR2 YYDKDF (reference sequence). The CDR3, as DNA: TGTGCCACCCGACTTTGGAACGGGGAGGAGCAGTTCTTC. Amino acids: CATRLWNGEEQFF.

The chain joins TRBV5-1 to TRBJ2-1; possible D gene TRBD2, 5 bases. The CDR3 is 14 residues long. The V end lost 2 bases, the J end lost 2 bases, and 8 bases lay between the germline ends. Germline values: CDR1 SGHRS, CDR2 YFSETQ. CDR3 coding DNA: TGCGCCAGCAGCTTAGCGGAGGCCTACAATGAGCAGTTCTTC. Its protein is CASSLAEAYNEQFF.

As concerns this clonotype: Its ends do not fully match the called genes, so a read error is possible. The V gene is TRBV30, the J gene TRBJ1-2; D possibly corresponds to TRBD1 (5 bases). CDR1 GTSNPN and CDR2 SVGIG come from the germline V gene (reference sequence). This CDR3 is 13 amino acids long. In nucleotides, the CDR3 is TGCGCCTGGAGTGTACGAAGGGGCTATGGCTACACCTTC. Its translation: CAWSVRRGYGYTF.